What follows is one T cell receptor beta chain and its context. This sample includes further DNA sequences coding for the same CDR3. Trimming left V 2 bases short and J 10 bases short, with 6 bases between. This CDR3 has 12 amino acids. Germline-derived CDR1 and CDR2 are MNHEY and SMNVEV (reference sequence). The data are from a study of shared clonotypes between healthy human individuals. Repertoires were generated with immunoSEQ multiplex PCR, while TCRdb's copy carries only in-frame clones and drops some. Among fewer than 600,000 clones listed, around three quarters were seen once. The rearrangement links TRBV27 to TRBJ1-6; no definite D call. The clonotype originates from a middle-aged woman in good health. Some clones in this sample may be carry-over from other donors' samples. The specimen sequenced was PBMCs. This CDR3 is CASSLLNSPLHF. The CDR3 DNA reads as TGTGCCAGCAGTTTACTTAACTCACCCCTCCACTTT.